Listed below are T cell receptor beta chains from one sample, sequenced in a study of CD8 T cells in Susac syndrome. TCRdb used MiXCR to reprocess the immunoSEQ multiplex PCR reads, holding one entry per CDR3 protein. The sample includes around 190,000 distinct CDR3 sequences, just under 95% of them seen just once. Material: CD4+ T cells from PBMCs. These receptors were taken from a human donor in good health. The CDR3 runs from the conserved cysteine through the conserved F or W. The order of the fields is J gene, V gene, clone size, D gene, CDR3 protein, CDR3 DNA. The D gene is left open where the match is weak. The size field is filled for only some rows; it gives once, few, many or a size class.

j_call: TRBJ2-1; v_call: TRBV3-1; clone_size: -; d_call: TRBD2; cdr3_aa: CASSQTLAVGEQFF; cdr3_nt: TGTGCCAGCAGCCAAACACTAGCGGTAGGTGAGCAGTTCTTC
j_call: TRBJ1-5; v_call: TRBV15; clone_size: -; d_call: -; cdr3_aa: CATSRATQPQHF; cdr3_nt: TGTGCCACCAGCAGAGCAACACAGCCCCAGCATTTT
j_call: TRBJ2-1; v_call: TRBV20-1; clone_size: once; d_call: -; cdr3_aa: CSSLGDNYNEQFF; cdr3_nt: TGCAGTTCCTTGGGGGACAACTACAATGAGCAGTTCTTC
j_call: TRBJ2-7; v_call: TRBV20-1; clone_size: -; d_call: -; cdr3_aa: CSATDRSYEQYF; cdr3_nt: TGCAGTGCTACGGACAGATCCTACGAGCAGTACTTC
j_call: TRBJ1-2; v_call: TRBV12-3/TRBV12-4; clone_size: -; d_call: -; cdr3_aa: CASSYLYGYTF; cdr3_nt: TGTGCCAGCAGTTACTTATATGGCTACACCTTC
j_call: TRBJ2-5; v_call: TRBV9; clone_size: -; d_call: -; cdr3_aa: CASSVVVGETQYF; cdr3_nt: TGTGCCAGCAGCGTAGTCGTGGGGGAGACCCAGTACTTC
j_call: TRBJ2-3; v_call: TRBV5-1; clone_size: -; d_call: -; cdr3_aa: CASSLAHLDTQYF; cdr3_nt: TGCGCCAGCAGCCTAGCCCACCTAGATACGCAGTATTTT
j_call: TRBJ2-6; v_call: TRBV24-1; clone_size: -; d_call: -; cdr3_aa: CATSDLPLHSGSGANVLTF; cdr3_nt: TGTGCCACCAGTGATTTACCCCTTCATTCCGGCTCTGGGGCCAACGTCCTGACTTTC
j_call: TRBJ2-1; v_call: TRBV29-1; clone_size: -; d_call: -; cdr3_aa: CSVVLVGDEQFF; cdr3_nt: TGCAGCGTTGTCCTAGTGGGCGATGAGCAGTTCTTC
j_call: TRBJ1-2; v_call: TRBV19; clone_size: -; d_call: -; cdr3_aa: CASSALDSNYGYTF; cdr3_nt: TGTGCCAGTAGTGCGTTGGACAGTAACTATGGCTACACCTTC
j_call: TRBJ1-2; v_call: TRBV5-6; clone_size: -; d_call: -; cdr3_aa: CASSLGRVTNYGYTF; cdr3_nt: TGTGCCAGCAGCTTGGGGAGGGTAACTAACTATGGCTACACCTTC
j_call: TRBJ1-2; v_call: TRBV4-2; clone_size: -; d_call: -; cdr3_aa: CASSQDGGARGYTF; cdr3_nt: TGTGCCAGCAGCCAAGATGGAGGGGCTCGTGGCTACACCTTC
j_call: TRBJ2-5; v_call: TRBV5-1; clone_size: -; d_call: -; cdr3_aa: CASSLAAGMRKETQYF; cdr3_nt: TGCGCCAGCAGCTTGGCGGCGGGAATGAGGAAAGAGACCCAGTACTTC
j_call: TRBJ2-1; v_call: TRBV29-1; clone_size: -; d_call: TRBD2; cdr3_aa: CSAALAGRPRNEQFF; cdr3_nt: TGCAGCGCTGCCCTAGCGGGAAGGCCCCGCAATGAGCAGTTCTTC
j_call: TRBJ2-2; v_call: TRBV3-1; clone_size: -; d_call: -; cdr3_aa: CASSQWENTGELFF; cdr3_nt: TGTGCCAGCAGCCAATGGGAAAACACCGGGGAGCTGTTTTTT
j_call: TRBJ2-2; v_call: TRBV5-6; clone_size: -; d_call: TRBD1; cdr3_aa: CASSRTGSGNTGELFF; cdr3_nt: TGTGCCAGCAGCAGGACAGGGTCGGGGAACACCGGGGAGCTGTTTTTT
j_call: TRBJ2-1; v_call: TRBV5-1; clone_size: once; d_call: -; cdr3_aa: CASSTYFGDGSYNEQFF; cdr3_nt: TGCGCCAGCAGCACATACTTCGGGGACGGGTCCTACAATGAGCAGTTCTTC
j_call: TRBJ1-2; v_call: TRBV28; clone_size: -; d_call: -; cdr3_aa: CASTQIGGYGYTF; cdr3_nt: TGTGCCAGCACTCAAATAGGCGGCTATGGCTACACCTTC
j_call: TRBJ2-1; v_call: TRBV7-2; clone_size: once; d_call: TRBD2; cdr3_aa: CASSLWGTSGRNEQFF; cdr3_nt: TGTGCCAGCAGCTTATGGGGGACTAGCGGGAGAAATGAGCAGTTCTTC
j_call: TRBJ1-1; v_call: TRBV7-2; clone_size: -; d_call: -; cdr3_aa: CASSLVHMPLNTEAFF; cdr3_nt: TGTGCCAGCAGCTTGGTACATATGCCTCTGAACACTGAAGCTTTCTTT
j_call: TRBJ2-1; v_call: TRBV12-3/TRBV12-4; clone_size: -; d_call: -; cdr3_aa: CASSPSGREQFF; cdr3_nt: TGTGCCAGCAGCCCCTCGGGCAGGGAGCAGTTCTTC
j_call: TRBJ2-5; v_call: TRBV18; clone_size: -; d_call: -; cdr3_aa: CASSPMAGYETQYF; cdr3_nt: TGTGCCAGCTCACCGATGGCTGGGTACGAGACCCAGTACTTC
j_call: TRBJ1-1; v_call: TRBV11-2; clone_size: -; d_call: -; cdr3_aa: CASSLDPRGWTEAFF; cdr3_nt: TGTGCCAGCAGCTTAGATCCCCGGGGCTGGACTGAAGCTTTCTTT
j_call: TRBJ1-5; v_call: TRBV23-1; clone_size: -; d_call: -; cdr3_aa: CASSQGGNQPQHF; cdr3_nt: TGCGCCAGCAGTCAAGGGGGGAATCAGCCCCAGCATTTT
j_call: TRBJ1-4; v_call: TRBV20-1; clone_size: -; d_call: -; cdr3_aa: CSAQALDRPSGEKLFF; cdr3_nt: TGCAGTGCTCAAGCCTTAGACAGACCATCCGGGGAAAAACTGTTTTTT
j_call: TRBJ2-7; v_call: TRBV30; clone_size: -; d_call: TRBD2; cdr3_aa: CAWTSLAGGYEQYF; cdr3_nt: TGTGCCTGGACCTCACTAGCGGGAGGCTACGAGCAGTACTTC
j_call: TRBJ2-7; v_call: TRBV7-9; clone_size: once; d_call: -; cdr3_aa: CASSLNGGSYEQYF; cdr3_nt: TGTGCCAGCAGCTTAAACGGCGGGTCCTACGAGCAGTACTTC
j_call: TRBJ1-2; v_call: TRBV3-1; clone_size: -; d_call: -; cdr3_aa: CASSQSASGYTF; cdr3_nt: TGTGCCAGCAGCCAGTCGGCCTCTGGCTACACCTTC
j_call: TRBJ2-1; v_call: TRBV11-2; clone_size: -; d_call: TRBD2; cdr3_aa: CASSTNRGTSDEQFF; cdr3_nt: TGTGCCAGCAGCACAAACCGCGGGACTAGCGATGAGCAGTTCTTC
j_call: TRBJ2-7; v_call: TRBV6-6; clone_size: once; d_call: -; cdr3_aa: CASMVVNEQYF; cdr3_nt: TGTGCCAGCATGGTTGTCAATGAGCAGTACTTC
j_call: TRBJ1-1; v_call: TRBV30; clone_size: -; d_call: -; cdr3_aa: CAWRGAGTEAFF; cdr3_nt: TGTGCCTGGAGGGGGGCTGGCACTGAAGCTTTCTTT
j_call: TRBJ2-2; v_call: TRBV29-1; clone_size: -; d_call: TRBD2; cdr3_aa: CSVKAGGNTGELFF; cdr3_nt: TGCAGCGTTAAAGCGGGAGGAAACACCGGGGAGCTGTTTTTT
j_call: TRBJ1-5; v_call: TRBV4-3; clone_size: -; d_call: TRBD1; cdr3_aa: CASSQGRQGNQPQHF; cdr3_nt: TGCGCCAGCAGCCAAGGGAGACAGGGGAATCAGCCCCAGCATTTT
j_call: TRBJ1-1; v_call: TRBV24-1; clone_size: -; d_call: -; cdr3_aa: CATSAGLSNTEAFF; cdr3_nt: TGTGCCACCAGTGCCGGACTATCGAACACTGAAGCTTTCTTT
j_call: TRBJ1-1; v_call: TRBV5-4; clone_size: -; d_call: -; cdr3_aa: CASSLDHEAFF; cdr3_nt: TGTGCCAGCAGCTTGGATCATGAAGCTTTCTTT
j_call: TRBJ2-1; v_call: TRBV3-1; clone_size: -; d_call: TRBD1; cdr3_aa: CASSQDRGLTYNEQFF; cdr3_nt: TGTGCCAGCAGCCAAGACAGGGGGCTCACCTACAATGAGCAGTTCTTC
j_call: TRBJ2-5; v_call: TRBV28; clone_size: few; d_call: -; cdr3_aa: CASSFGQQETQYF; cdr3_nt: TGTGCCAGCAGTTTTGGGCAGCAAGAGACCCAGTACTTC